This paragraph covers one T cell receptor (beta chain) sequence. The antigen is undetermined. This entry belongs to a study of cytomegalovirus exposure and HLA in healthy donors. General study findings and limits: An apparent linkage of common viral pathogens to several of the most significant clusters emerged in a later analysis. Across donors, most TCRs were seen rarely, yet some public ones were widespread. The study listed approximately 160 cytomegalovirus-associated TCR beta chains.

PCR was performed using 60 Vbeta and 13 Jbeta primers. Method: immunoSEQ multiplex PCR; TCRdb's copy keeps in-frame clones and lacks some. Of 100,000 to 150,000 clones listed, approximately 79% were seen once; the top ten hold around 4%. Trimming left V 2 bases short and J 11 bases short, with 15 bases between. Germline V gives CDR1 KGHSH, CDR2 LQKENI. The CDR3 loop spans 13 amino acids. The sequence was collected from a man aged 25-40 years in good health and CMV-seronegative. The genes are TRBV18 and TRBJ1-1, with no clear D. The sequenced sample consisted of PBMCs. The CDR3 DNA sequence: TGTGCCAGCTCACCAGACACCCGAGCGGAGGCTTTCTTT. Amino acid sequence: CASSPDTRAEAFF. The full variable domain, completed using reference TRBV18 and TRBJ1-1, is NAGVMQNPRHLVRRRGQEARLRCSPMKGHSHVYWYRQLPEEGLKFMVYLQKENIIDESGMPKERFSAEFPKEGPSILRIQQVVRGDSAAYFCASSPDTRAEAFFGQGTRLTVV.